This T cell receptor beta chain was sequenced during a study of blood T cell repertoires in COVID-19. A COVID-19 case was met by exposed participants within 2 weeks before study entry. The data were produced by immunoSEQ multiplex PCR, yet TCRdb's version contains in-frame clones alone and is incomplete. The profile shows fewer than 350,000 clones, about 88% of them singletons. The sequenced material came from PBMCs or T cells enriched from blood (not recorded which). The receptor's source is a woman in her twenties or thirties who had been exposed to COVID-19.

The CDR3 nucleotides read TGTGCCAGCTGGCAGGGCCAGGGCACTATCTATGGCTACACCTTC. Amino acid sequence: CASWQGQGTIYGYTF. The gene calls are TRBV6-5 and TRBJ1-2; a possible D gene is TRBD1 (5 bases). Deletions cut 8 bases from V and 4 bases from J, with 20 bases between. Looked up from germline, CDR1 is MNHEY and CDR2 is SVGAGI. The CDR3 consists of 15 residues.